The sequence of this TCR beta chain was determined in a study of identical twins (dated by TCRdb to 2016 to 2017). As for the study more broadly: To test whether fetal clonotypes persist, this study deep-sequenced TCR alpha and beta repertoires from monozygotic twins, from unrelated adults of various ages, and from cord blood. To rule out contamination, the twin experiments were replicated at different times with different library preparation protocols. What the research found in general, with its limitations: In monozygotic twins, out-of-frame TCR alpha sharing was systematically underestimated by recombination models, although the models agreed with sharing between unrelated individuals. Zero-insertion analyses could be partly confounded by invariant T cells such as MAIT and iNKT, though diverse VJ usage argued against such confounding for most clonotypes. Conclusions relied on cross-sectional statistical analysis, since the same donors could not be followed over many years. Compared with coincidental sharing between unrelated individuals, out-of-frame TCR alpha sequences shared between twins had an excess of sequences with low generation probability. A weaker excess of twin sharing was found in beta out-of-frame sequences because the signal-to-noise ratio was lowered by fewer shared sequences. Fewer insertions were carried by abundant cord blood beta clonotypes, a similar but weaker trend appeared in young adult naive repertoires, and no such trend appeared in memory repertoires.

The library came from 5' RACE. Sequenced using an Illumina HiSeq 2000. A universal primer binding site was added through template switching, and the final cDNA carried a unique molecular identifier so that TCR cDNA molecules could be counted accurately. First-strand cDNA for TCR alpha and beta chains was synthesized from specific primers in the conserved constant-segment region. To control for contamination, every cDNA library carried two barcodes: a SMART-Mk sample barcode plus Illumina barcodes. TruSeq adapter sequences and Illumina sample barcodes were added in two successive PCR steps. Sequencing of the TCR alpha and beta cDNA libraries was done on the Illumina HiSeq platform using custom primers. From the authors' description of their analysis: MiGEC processed the raw reads to extract unique molecular identifiers, while MiXCR was used to determine the CDR3 positions. For each individual, recombination models were inferred using an EM algorithm with the repgenHMM and IGoR tools. Shared clonotypes were analyzed with the tcR package in R, and sharing was normalized by the product of cloneset sizes. To study raw recombination without the effects of thymic and clonal selection, out-of-frame nonproductive sequences were analyzed. TCRdb took the public reads, trimmed them with fastp at Q25, ran MiXCR for clone calling and kept in-frame beta chains. Here each entry gathers all rows of one CDR3 protein and keeps the most common genes and DNA. TCRdb's processing, not the authors' own work, is the source of the V and J calls. Present in this sample are some 570,000 distinct CDR3 sequences, under 25% of which were seen just once. The ten largest clonotypes hold 0.48% of the sample.

Reading from cysteine to phenylalanine, the CDR3 counts 12 amino acids. Just the 36-base CDR3 DNA is kept, in frame starting at base 1. Compared with germline, V lacks 8 bases and J lacks 5 bases; bases without a gene match: 6. The germline V gene supplies CDR1 SQVTM and CDR2 ANQGSEA. This clonotype was detected a few times. It has no known antigen specificity. Base qualities are not recorded, but no much larger clone differs from it by a single base. Only healthy Caucasian donors were included. Three pairs of female monozygotic twins, all aged 18 to 29 years, were included in the twin cohort. Positive isolation kits from Invitrogen were used to isolate the CD4+ and CD8+ T cell populations. This sample was also put to use in a study of yellow fever vaccine responses in identical twins. Taken from the second paper: According to the authors, the vaccine-induced T cell response in identical twins seemed to be partly convergent and partly specific to each individual. The study precisely tracked vaccine-responding T cell clones in identical twins.

The rearranged segments are TRBV29-1 and TRBJ2-5; 9 middle bases align to TRBD1. The sample taken for sequencing was CD4+ T cells sorted from blood. The receptor's source is a woman younger than 35 in good health. The CDR3 sequence is CSYGQGLETQYF. The DNA sequence reads TGCAGCTACGGACAGGGGTTGGAGACCCAGTACTTC.